This passage covers 22 T cell receptor beta chains from one sample sequenced in a study of T cell changes during pregnancy in multiple sclerosis. Libraries were prepared by immunoSEQ multiplex PCR; TCRdb keeps only in-frame clonotypes and omits some of them. The sample has 85,000 to 100,000 clones; more than 85% are singletons. The source material was peripheral blood, sampled in the first trimester of pregnancy. The receptors were sampled from a female donor with multiple sclerosis, enrolled in a pregnancy study.

V and J are TRBV7-9 and TRBJ1-1; 8 bases agree with TRBD1. Germline CDR1 SEHNR, CDR2 FQNEAQ (reference sequence). V was clipped by 5 bases and J by 0 bases; unmatched bases: 8. This CDR3 has 16 residues. The CDR3 DNA follows: TGTGCCAGCAGCGTTAACAGGGGGAACATGAACACTGAAGCTTTCTTT. Protein sequence: CASSVNRGNMNTEAFF. Full variable domain (remainder filled in from reference TRBV7-9 and TRBJ1-1): DTGVSQNPRHKITKRGQNVTFRCDPISEHNRLYWYRQTLGQGPEFLTYFQNEAQLEKSRLLSDRFSAERPKGSFSTLEIQRTEQGDSAMYLCASSVNRGNMNTEAFFGQGTRLTVV.

The chain combines TRBV6-1 with TRBJ2-1, with D uncertain. V lost 7 bases and J lost 6, with 13 bases in between. In germline, CDR1 is MNHNS, CDR2 SASEGT. This CDR3 has 13 residues. DNA of the CDR3: TGTGCCAGCATCGAGGTAGTCGGCAATGAGCAGTTCTTC. Translated, it gives CASIEVVGNEQFF.

The chain is built from TRBV6-1 and TRBJ2-7, with D unresolved. The CDR3 consists of 13 residues. V was pared by 2 bases and J by 9 bases, with 14 bases between. Germline CDR1 MNHNS, CDR2 SASEGT. This CDR3 reads CASSESLARRQYF. The CDR3 DNA reads TGTGCCAGCAGTGAATCCCTGGCCCGTCGGCAGTACTTC.

The V gene is TRBV7-2, the J gene TRBJ1-1, with D possibly TRBD1 on 6 matching bases. V lost 5 bases and J lost 3, with 19 bases in between. Germline lookup yields CDR1 SGHTA and CDR2 FQGNSA. This CDR3 region has 16 residues. CDR3 amino acids: CASSPYAYRADTEAFF. CDR3 DNA: TGTGCCAGCAGCCCCTACGCCTACAGGGCCGACACTGAAGCTTTCTTT.

The chain carries TRBV7-9 and TRBJ1-1; weak D call: TRBD1 (6 bases). The ends were cut back, 8 bases at V and 4 bases at J, with 8 bases in the middle. This CDR3 contains 11 residues. Germline V gene data show CDR1 as SEHNR and CDR2 as FQNEAQ (reference sequence). The CDR3 DNA is TGTGCCAGCGGCAGGGGCACTGAAGCTTTCTTT. Translated: CASGRGTEAFF.

The CDR3 loop is CASSATNYGYTF. Here the CDR3 DNA reads TGTGCCAGCAGTGCTACTAACTATGGCTACACCTTC. The rearrangement uses TRBV28 and TRBJ1-2, with D unclear. The V gene's germline CDR1 is MDHEN and CDR2 SYDVKM. V was trimmed by 5 bases and J by 0 bases, leaving 4 bases between them. The CDR3 has 12 residues.

This chain links TRBV9 with TRBJ2-7; 7 nucleotides agree with TRBD2. CDR1 and CDR2 from the germline V gene are SGDLS and YYNGEE. This CDR3 region has 16 residues. J gave up 4 bases and V 0 bases, and 10 bases lay outside the gene matches. For the CDR3, the DNA is TGTGCCAGCAGCGTAGTAGGTCTAGCGGCATCGTACGAGCAGTACTTC. Translation: CASSVVGLAASYEQYF.

V gene TRBV4-3 combines with J gene TRBJ2-7, with 9 bases matching TRBD2. The CDR3 has 16 amino acids. CDR1 is LGHNA, CDR2 YSLEER, per germline. Germline trimming cut 1 base from V and 3 bases from J; bases unmatched to any gene: 7. DNA for the CDR3: TGCGCCAGCAGCCAAGTAGCGGGAGTGGTGGGCTACGAGCAGTACTTC. Translated: CASSQVAGVVGYEQYF.

The chain employs TRBV28 and TRBJ2-1; 14 positions agree with TRBD2. Germline assignment: CDR1 MDHEN and CDR2 SYDVKM. This CDR3 is 16 amino acids long. The V segment lost 6 bases and the J segment 9 bases; nucleotides outside the gene matches: 10. Here the CDR3 reads CASSLGTSGRVTEQFF. CDR3 coding DNA: TGTGCCAGCAGCTTGGGGACTAGCGGGAGAGTCACTGAGCAGTTCTTC.

This sequence joins TRBV27 and TRBJ2-2; D is ambiguous. Germline V gene lookup returns CDR1 MNHEY and CDR2 SMNVEV (reference sequence). Trimming took off 5 bases at V and 4 bases at J, with 2 bases between the two ends. The CDR3 is 11 residues long. The CDR3 loop reads CASSRTGELFF. For the CDR3, the DNA is TGTGCCAGCAGTCGCACCGGGGAGCTGTTTTTT.

The rearrangement joins TRBV5-1 to TRBJ1-5, with 9 bases that match TRBD1. From germline, CDR1 is SGHRS and CDR2 YFSETQ. The ends lost 4 bases at V and 7 bases at J; junction bases unmatched: 9. The CDR3 totals 15 residues. The CDR3 here is CASSLTGGEGQPQHF. In DNA, the CDR3 is TGCGCCAGCAGCCTTACAGGGGGCGAGGGGCAGCCCCAGCATTTT.

The V gene is TRBV14, the J gene TRBJ2-7; D not certain. Germline V CDR1 and CDR2: SGHDN, FVKESK. V was cut by 1 base and J by 6 bases, with 10 bases left in between. CDR3 length: 13 amino acids. The CDR3 bases are TGTGCCAGCAGCCAAGGGGCTTTCGCCGAGCAGTACTTC. It codes for CASSQGAFAEQYF.

V is TRBV10-3 and J is TRBJ2-1; 9 bases match TRBD2. CDR1 is ENHRY and CDR2 is SYGVKD in the germline V gene. Germline trimming cut 2 bases from V and 6 bases from J; bases unmatched to any gene: 8. CDR3 length: 16 residues. Here the CDR3 reads CAISEVLAGKSNEQFF. CDR3 DNA: TGTGCCATCAGTGAGGTGCTAGCGGGAAAATCCAATGAGCAGTTCTTC.

The chain links TRBV29-1 to TRBJ2-2; the D gene is possibly TRBD2 (5 bases). The germline V gene has CDR1 SQVTM and CDR2 ANQGSEA. Trimming removed 4 bases from V and 4 bases from J, with 13 bases in between. The CDR3 spans 14 residues. The CDR3 DNA sequence: TGCAGCGTTGCTTGGCAGGCGGGCACCGGGGAGCTGTTTTTT. As protein: CSVAWQAGTGELFF.

The rearrangement links TRBV9 to TRBJ2-1; 8 bases are a match to TRBD2. The CDR3 spans 15 residues. The J segment lost 8 bases and the V segment lost 0 bases, leaving 7 bases of the junction unmatched. From germline, CDR1 is SGDLS and CDR2 YYNGEE. CDR3 sequence (DNA): TGTGCCAGCAGCGTAGCGAGCGGGAGATTTTATGAGCAGTTCTTC. Translation gives CASSVASGRFYEQFF.

CDR3 DNA sequence: TGTGCCAGCAGCTTAGTCTGGGCCAGGGATGCGGATAATGAGCAGTTCTTC. Residues: CASSLVWARDADNEQFF. The chain combines TRBV7-9 with TRBJ2-1, with D perhaps matching TRBD1 (5 bases). The CDR3 extends over 17 amino acids. The V gene lost 1 base and the J gene lost 7 bases, with 20 bases spanning the gap. Germline CDR1 SEHNR, CDR2 FQNEAQ (reference sequence).

The chain links TRBV28 to TRBJ2-2, with TRBD2 as a possible D gene (6 bases). CDR3 size: 14 residues. V lost 5 bases and J 6 bases, leaving 13 bases between the germline ends. The germline gives CDR1 MDHEN, CDR2 SYDVKM. The CDR3 DNA follows: TGTGCCAGCAGTAGGTTATCGGGAGCCGGGGAGCTGTTTTTT. Translated, it gives CASSRLSGAGELFF.

This sequence joins TRBV6-5 and TRBJ2-3, with 12 positions matching TRBD2. Germline trimming cut 4 bases from V and 1 base from J; bases unmatched to any gene: 3. Germline V lookup: CDR1 MNHEY, CDR2 SVGAGI. The CDR3 covers 16 residues. CDR3 nucleotide sequence: TGTGCCAGCAGTTGGGGACTAGCGGGCGGCACAGATACGCAGTATTTT. The encoded protein is CASSWGLAGGTDTQYF.

The chain combines TRBV19 with TRBJ1-1, with TRBD1 as a possible D gene (5 bases). The CDR3 has 16 residues. Germline loops: CDR1 LNHDA, CDR2 SQIVND (reference sequence). Deletions cut 1 base from V and 1 base from J, with 13 bases between. The CDR3 nucleotides read TGTGCCAGTAGTATAGCGGGGGGGGATCGGAACACTGAAGCTTTCTTT. This sequence encodes CASSIAGGDRNTEAFF.

Only one count was recorded for this clone. CDR3 region: CASSSRGELFF. As DNA, the CDR3 is TGTGCCAGCAGCTCTCGCGGGGAGCTGTTTTTT. The chain employs TRBV11-2 and TRBJ2-2; D gene unclear. Germline CDR1 and CDR2: SGHAT and FQNNGV. Trimming pared 4 bases from V and 7 bases from J, leaving 4 bases between. CDR3 length equals 11 residues.

The V call is TRBV30, the J call TRBJ1-4, with D unresolved. The V end was cut by 3 bases, the J end by 5 bases, with 10 bases between. Germline V gives CDR1 GTSNPN, CDR2 SVGIG (reference sequence). The CDR3 covers 13 residues. CDR3 loop: CAWRNRLNEKLFF. The CDR3 DNA reads as TGTGCCTGGAGGAACAGATTAAATGAAAAACTGTTTTTT.

The rearrangement joins TRBV4-2 to TRBJ1-1; TRBD1 matches at 8 bases. The CDR3 totals 16 residues. Germline trimming cut 0 bases from V and 1 base from J; bases unmatched to any gene: 4. Germline CDR1 reads LGHNA; CDR2 reads YNFKEQ. CDR3 nucleotides: TGTGCCAGCAGCCAAGATGAAGACAGGGGGAACACTGAAGCTTTCTTT. As protein: CASSQDEDRGNTEAFF.